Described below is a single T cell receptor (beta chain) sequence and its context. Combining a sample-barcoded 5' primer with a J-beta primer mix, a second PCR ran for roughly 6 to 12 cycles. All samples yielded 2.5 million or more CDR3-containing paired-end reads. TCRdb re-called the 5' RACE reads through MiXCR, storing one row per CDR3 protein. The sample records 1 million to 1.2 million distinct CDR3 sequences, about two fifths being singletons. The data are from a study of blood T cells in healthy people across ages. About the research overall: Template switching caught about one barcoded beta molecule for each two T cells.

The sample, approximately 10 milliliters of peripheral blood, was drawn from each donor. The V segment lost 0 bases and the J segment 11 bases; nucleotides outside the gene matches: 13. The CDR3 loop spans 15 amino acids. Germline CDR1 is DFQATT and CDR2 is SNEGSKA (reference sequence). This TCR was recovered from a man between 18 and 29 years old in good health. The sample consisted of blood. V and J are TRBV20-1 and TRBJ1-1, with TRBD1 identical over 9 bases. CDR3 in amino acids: CSARDPTGDRAHAFF. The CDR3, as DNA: TGCAGTGCTAGAGATCCCACCGGGGACAGGGCCCACGCTTTCTTT.